This T cell receptor beta chain was recorded in a study of T cell responses to AZD1222 COVID-19 vaccine (dated by TCRdb to about 2021). As for the study more broadly: AZD1222 recipients with second doses at about 4 weeks or about 12 weeks were pooled, because spike-specific TCR depth and breadth did not differ between schedules. A total of 233 trial participants underwent TCR sequencing, of whom under 220 had received two doses of AZD1222 and roughly 26 had received two doses of the MenACWY control vaccine. Enrollment into the trials was organized by age into subgroups of 18-55, 56-69 and 70-plus years, and those subgroups contained around 150, 28 and 57 TCR-sequenced participants, respectively.

This specimen's time point label, interpreted: baseline before first vaccination. Vaccinee samples came from UK trials COV001 and COV002, including a single-blind randomized controlled phase 2/3 trial of AZD1222 (ChAdOx1 nCoV-19) in healthy adults. For TCRbeta chain sequencing, PBMC samples were collected from trial participants at day 0 and at day 28 after the second dose. The CDR3 regions of human TCRbeta chains were analyzed by immunosequencing. The published analysis was carried out like this. TCRs in the repertoires were matched against a reference library of SARS-CoV-2-specific TCRs that had been generated with the MIRA antigen-specificity platform. Breadth meant the fraction of unique TCRs that were SARS-CoV-2-associated, whereas depth meant the fraction of total T cells that were SARS-CoV-2-associated. Using the MIRA data, each spike-specific TCR was assigned both to the spike region to which the TCR was reactive and to a CD4 or CD8 class. Log10-transformed breadth and depth values were compared by one-way ANOVA with Sidak's multiple comparisons tests. This is the immuneACCESS table as TCRdb keeps it, with only in-frame sequences that have V and J called. A part of the clones is gone; compared with another copy, unresolved V genes explain less than half, and the rest is unexplained. V, J and clone size are taken as reported in that table, and D and trimming were inferred from the DNA itself. The sample has 110,000 to 150,000 clones on record, over 75% of them singletons. The ten largest clones add up to roughly 8% of the sample.

As regards this clone: The specificity of this receptor is unknown. Qualities for individual bases were not recorded, and no much larger clone is one base off.

Here is what the overall study found, with its caveats: Epitopes outside the regions mutated in the B.1.351 and B.1.1.7 variants were reportedly recognized by nearly half of the unique spike-specific TCRs. In the small 56-69-year group, the increase in depth fell short of significance, most likely because of low power. Conclusions about previously exposed vaccinees are limited, since just 6 or 7 AZD1222 recipients were seropositive for SARS-CoV-2 at baseline. The vaccine-associated CD4 TCRs covered the entire spike protein, and the dominant responses fell in regions 160-218 and 743-854. A significant rise in spike-specific TCR breadth and depth was observed after two AZD1222 doses relative to day 0 and relative to MenACWY recipients. Most participants were white British and females outnumbered males, and the authors suggested that clonal diversity may have been underestimated. Because no day 14 peak-response samples were available, the repertoires could be characterized only after the peak T cell response.

The sequenced sample was peripheral blood, obtained on day 0 of AZD1222 vaccination. The sequence was obtained from an adult in good health.

The DNA is as follows: TGTGCCAGCAGCCTCCAGGGGTACACTGAAGCTTTCTTT. This yields the protein CASSLQGYTEAFF. Recombination linked TRBV12-3 or TRBV12-4 to TRBJ1-1, with TRBD1 perhaps the D gene, on 6 matching bases. Taken from cysteine to phenylalanine, the CDR3 has 13 residues. Only the CDR3 DNA is retained, 39 bases long and in frame from the first base. Relative to germline, V is 6 bases shorter and J is 3 bases shorter, with 11 bases between their ends.